A selection of T cell receptor beta chains follows, all from one sample in a study of blood T cell repertoires in COVID-19. Clones were sequenced by immunoSEQ multiplex PCR, and TCRdb holds only the in-frame ones, with some missing. The repertoire consists of approximately 130,000 clones, with roughly four fifths occurring once and the leading ten covering 10% to 11%. Sequenced material: peripheral blood. These receptors were obtained from a human donor in a cohort sampled during active COVID-19. CDR3s include the opening cysteine and the closing phenylalanine or tryptophan. Fields, in order: J gene, D gene, clone size, V gene, CDR3 protein, CDR3 DNA. D genes are given only for firm matches. Clone size is given for some rows only: seen once, a few or many times, or a class if the clone is expanded.

J gene: TRBJ2-7; D gene: .; clone size: .; V gene: TRBV3-1/TRBV3-2; CDR3 protein: CASRQAGEQYF; CDR3 DNA: TGTGCCAGCAGGCAGGCGGGCGAGCAGTACTTC
J gene: TRBJ1-1; D gene: .; clone size: few; V gene: TRBV30; CDR3 protein: CAWGGSTEAFF; CDR3 DNA: TGTGCCTGGGGAGGGAGCACTGAAGCTTTCTTT
J gene: TRBJ2-4; D gene: .; clone size: .; V gene: TRBV6-1; CDR3 protein: CASSEFRGSSKNIQYF; CDR3 DNA: TGTGCCAGCAGTGAGTTCAGGGGTAGTTCCAAAAACATTCAGTACTTC
J gene: TRBJ1-1; D gene: .; clone size: .; V gene: TRBV2; CDR3 protein: CASKAGPRAFF; CDR3 DNA: TGTGCCAGCAAAGCTGGGCCCCGGGCTTTCTTT
J gene: TRBJ2-7; D gene: .; clone size: .; V gene: TRBV4-2; CDR3 protein: CASSQDRGEQYF; CDR3 DNA: TGTGCCAGCAGCCAAGATCGAGGGGAGCAGTACTTC
J gene: TRBJ1-4; D gene: TRBD1; clone size: .; V gene: TRBV28; CDR3 protein: CASSSGTGVEKLFF; CDR3 DNA: TGTGCCAGCAGTTCCGGGACAGGGGTTGAAAAACTGTTTTTT
J gene: TRBJ1-2; D gene: .; clone size: .; V gene: TRBV28; CDR3 protein: CASSLGTRGGYTF; CDR3 DNA: TGTGCCAGCAGTTTAGGAACCCGGGGTGGCTACACCTTC
J gene: TRBJ1-4; D gene: TRBD1; clone size: .; V gene: TRBV27; CDR3 protein: CASSLSGDRVEKLFF; CDR3 DNA: TGTGCCAGCAGTTTAAGTGGGGACAGGGTGGAAAAACTGTTTTTT
J gene: TRBJ1-4; D gene: .; clone size: .; V gene: TRBV3-1/TRBV3-2; CDR3 protein: CASTPEASPNEKLFF; CDR3 DNA: TGTGCCAGCACCCCGGAGGCCTCACCTAATGAAAAACTGTTTTTT
J gene: TRBJ1-6; D gene: .; clone size: few; V gene: TRBV28; CDR3 protein: CASSSGQSYNSPLHF; CDR3 DNA: TGTGCCAGCAGTTCCGGACAGAGCTATAATTCACCCCTCCACTTT
J gene: TRBJ1-5; D gene: .; clone size: .; V gene: TRBV28; CDR3 protein: CASSPWGGEDSNQPQHF; CDR3 DNA: TGTGCCAGCAGTCCCTGGGGGGGGGAAGATAGCAATCAGCCCCAGCATTTT
J gene: TRBJ2-7; D gene: TRBD2; clone size: .; V gene: TRBV11-1; CDR3 protein: CASSLYSGGPYEQYF; CDR3 DNA: TGTGCCAGCAGCTTGTATAGCGGGGGACCCTACGAGCAGTACTTC
J gene: TRBJ1-6; D gene: TRBD1; clone size: .; V gene: TRBV30; CDR3 protein: CAWTGGTGYSPLHF; CDR3 DNA: TGTGCCTGGACCGGGGGGACAGGGTATTCACCCCTCCACTTT
J gene: TRBJ1-5; D gene: .; clone size: few; V gene: TRBV19; CDR3 protein: CATTLRGNSNQPQHF; CDR3 DNA: TGTGCCACCACGCTTCGGGGGAATAGCAATCAGCCCCAGCATTTT
J gene: TRBJ1-2; D gene: TRBD1; clone size: .; V gene: TRBV19; CDR3 protein: CASSMDRGLYGYTF; CDR3 DNA: TGTGCCAGTAGTATGGACAGGGGGCTCTATGGCTACACCTTC
J gene: TRBJ2-1; D gene: .; clone size: few; V gene: TRBV7-9; CDR3 protein: CASSLGGGAYNEQFF; CDR3 DNA: TGTGCCAGCAGCTTAGGGGGCGGGGCCTACAATGAGCAGTTCTTC
J gene: TRBJ2-1; D gene: .; clone size: .; V gene: TRBV14; CDR3 protein: CASSQGVASWNEQFF; CDR3 DNA: TGTGCCAGCAGCCAAGGAGTCGCGTCGTGGAATGAGCAGTTCTTC
J gene: TRBJ2-7; D gene: .; clone size: once; V gene: TRBV5-5; CDR3 protein: CASSLVKTAAYEQYF; CDR3 DNA: TGTGCCAGCAGCTTGGTTAAGACAGCCGCCTACGAGCAGTACTTC
J gene: TRBJ2-7; D gene: TRBD1; clone size: .; V gene: TRBV14; CDR3 protein: CASSPLTGGNEQYF; CDR3 DNA: TGTGCCAGCAGCCCCCTGACAGGGGGTAACGAGCAGTACTTC